This T cell receptor beta chain was captured in a study of identical twins (dated by TCRdb to the mid-2010s). Looking at the study overall: To test whether fetal clonotypes persist, this study deep-sequenced TCR alpha and beta repertoires from monozygotic twins, from unrelated adults of various ages, and from cord blood. To rule out contamination, replicate twin experiments were performed at different times with different library preparation protocols. Overall study outcomes, separate from this receptor: Compared with coincidental sharing between unrelated individuals, out-of-frame TCR alpha sequences shared between twins showed an excess of sequences with low generation probability. Zero-insertion analyses could be partly confounded by invariant T cells such as MAIT and iNKT, although diverse VJ usage argued against such confounding for most clonotypes. In monozygotic twins, out-of-frame TCR alpha sharing was systematically underestimated by recombination models, although the models agreed with sharing between unrelated individuals. Fewer insertions were carried by abundant cord blood beta clonotypes, a similar but weaker trend appeared in young adult naive repertoires, and no such trend appeared in memory repertoires. Excess twin sharing in beta out-of-frame sequences was weaker because fewer shared sequences lowered the signal-to-noise ratio. Conclusions relied on cross-sectional statistical analysis, since the same donors could not be followed over many years.

Every donor was a healthy Caucasian. The twin cohort comprised three pairs of female monozygotic twins, all aged roughly 18 to 30 years. Peripheral blood mononuclear cells were used as the source from which RNA for TCR libraries was isolated. This clonotype was counted between two and nine times. The target of this receptor is not known. Base qualities are not recorded, but no much larger clone differs from it by a single base. The library was made by 5' RACE. The sample was run on an Illumina HiSeq 2000. Template switching introduced a universal primer binding site; the final cDNA contained a unique molecular identifier, enabling accurate counting of TCR cDNA molecules. First-strand cDNA for TCR alpha and beta chains was synthesized from specific primers in the conserved constant-segment region. To control for contamination, every cDNA library carried two barcodes: a SMART-Mk sample barcode plus Illumina barcodes. TruSeq adapter sequences along with Illumina sample barcodes were introduced in two successive PCR steps. The Illumina HiSeq platform was used with custom primers to sequence TCR alpha and beta cDNA libraries. In the authors' own workflow: Unique molecular identifiers were extracted from raw reads with MiGEC, and CDR3 positions were determined with MiXCR. For each individual, recombination models were inferred using an EM algorithm with the repgenHMM and IGoR tools. The tcR package in R was used for shared clonotype analysis, with sharing normalized by the product of cloneset sizes. Out-of-frame nonproductive sequences were analyzed to study raw recombination free of thymic and clonal selection effects. Through fastp at Q25 and MiXCR, TCRdb rebuilt clones from the public reads, retaining in-frame beta chains. Rows matching on CDR3 protein sequence are summarized as one entry with the most common DNA and genes. What appears here as the V and J calls and clone size reflects TCRdb's work, not the paper's. This sample holds some 760,000 distinct CDR3 sequences; about 20% were observed only once. Roughly 13% of the sample lies in the top ten.

From a lookup of the germline V gene, CDR1 and CDR2 are ENHRY and SYGVKD. Trimmed from V: 5 bases; trimmed from J: 1 base; junction bases lacking a gene match: 7. From cysteine to phenylalanine, the CDR3 is 15 amino acids long. Of all the DNA, just the CDR3 is kept, 45 bases in frame from base 1. This sample also appeared in a second study, on T cells expressing NK-cell markers. The second study, in turn, reports: Seven or eight donors provided sorted CD3+CD56+NKG2C+, CD3+CD56+NKG2C- and CD3+CD56-NKG2C+ T-cell subsets, whose TCR beta-chain repertoires were profiled. Among the eight sequenced donors, only one was HCMV-seronegative, while the other seven were HCMV-seropositive. To restrict sorting to alphabetaTCR-expressing T cells, an anti-gammadeltaTCR antibody was added in several experiments. In six donors, the dominant CD3+CD56+NKG2C+ clonotypes were found to rank among the top 10 CD8+ clonotypes and to make up about 1.0-7.5% of CD8+ T cells. Those dominant clonotypes were again the most abundant among CD3+CD56-NKG2C+ cells in a handful of donors, at about 25-60.1%. Whether the expanded NKG2C-expressing T cell clones were specific for HCMV antigens was left unclear. Randomly selected healthy volunteers, three men and five women, were used as the eight sequenced donors. HCMV serostatus was determined by detecting HCMV-specific IgG in serum with a commercial ELISA kit. For roughly 6 donors, bulk peripheral blood T-cell repertoires were also sequenced from unsorted PBMC. MIGEC handled demultiplexing of the reads and grouping by UMI, while MiTCR was used to assemble and quantify clonotypes. To exclude erroneous sequences, any TCR cDNA sequence not supported by at least two reads was discarded. The tcR package was used for downstream repertoire analysis, and clonotypes were matched across fractions by CDR3 nucleotide sequence plus V segment. VDJmatch was used to annotate antigen specificity against VDJdb, with one amino acid substitution in CDR3 permitted.

The receptor chain draws on TRBV10-3 and TRBJ2-7, with 8 junctional bases fitting TRBD2. The sequence was obtained from a woman between 18 and 30 years old in good health. Sequenced sample: PBMCs. The CDR3 in this case is CAISRARGGSYEQYF. The nucleotide sequence is given as TGTGCCATCAGTAGAGCCCGCGGGGGGTCCTACGAGCAGTACTTC.